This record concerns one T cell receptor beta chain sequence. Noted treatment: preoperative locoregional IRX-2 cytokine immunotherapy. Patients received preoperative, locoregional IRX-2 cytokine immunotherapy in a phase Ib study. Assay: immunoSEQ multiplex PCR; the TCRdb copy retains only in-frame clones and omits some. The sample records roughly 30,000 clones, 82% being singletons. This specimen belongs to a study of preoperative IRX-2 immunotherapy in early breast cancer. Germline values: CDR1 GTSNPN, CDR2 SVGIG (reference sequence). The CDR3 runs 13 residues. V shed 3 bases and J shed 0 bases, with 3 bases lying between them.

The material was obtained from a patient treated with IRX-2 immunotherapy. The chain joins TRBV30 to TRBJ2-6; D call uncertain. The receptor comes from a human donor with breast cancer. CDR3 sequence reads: CAWRTSGANVLTF. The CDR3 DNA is TGTGCCTGGAGGACCTCTGGGGCCAACGTCCTGACTTTC.